Here is one TCR beta chain with its context. This record comes from a study of cytomegalovirus exposure and HLA in healthy donors. About the research overall: Later analysis reported that the approximately 120 validation repertoires shared the platform of the roughly 670 first-cohort repertoires.

Assay used: immunoSEQ multiplex PCR; TCRdb lists only in-frame clones, some missing. The repertoire holds approximately 260,000 clones, with 86% as singletons. This CDR3 contains 15 residues. Germline V CDR1 and CDR2: SGDLS, YYNGEE. J lost 4 bases, V lost 3 bases, and 9 bases had no gene match. Sequencing input: PBMCs. The sequence derives from a young woman in good health and CMV-seronegative. The chain joins TRBV9 to TRBJ2-7; 8 bases are shared with TRBD1. The CDR3 protein is CASSAQQGVWYEQYF. Written as DNA, the CDR3 is TGTGCCAGCAGCGCCCAACAGGGGGTCTGGTACGAGCAGTACTTC.